Listed below are T cell receptor beta chains from one sample, sequenced in a study of regulatory T cells in long-lasting Graves disease. TCRdb called the multiplex PCR reads again in MiXCR, with one record for every CDR3 protein. This table has roughly 220,000 distinct CDR3 sequences, around 20% appearing once. The sequencing used peripheral blood mononuclear cells (PBMCs), collected at new diagnosis, from a patient treated with antithyroid drugs. The origin of the receptors is a female donor with Graves disease. CDR3s include the opening cysteine and the closing phenylalanine or tryptophan. Fields, in order: D gene, J gene, clone size, V gene, CDR3 DNA, CDR3 protein. A D gene is named only where the DNA matches it firmly. A clone size is listed for some rows: how often the clone was seen (once, few, many), or a class if it is expanded.

>TRBD2|TRBJ2-7|many|TRBV7-8
TGTGCCAGCAGCTTGGTGCTAGCGGGATCCCACGAGCAGTACTTC
CASSLVLAGSHEQYF
>NA|TRBJ1-4|many|TRBV7-9
TGTGCCAGCAGCTTAATCGCGGGCACAACTAATGAAAAACTGTTTTTT
CASSLIAGTTNEKLFF
>NA|TRBJ2-1|many|TRBV11-3
TGTGCCAGCAGCTCCGGCGGGATAGGGAAGTTCTTC
CASSSGGIGKFF
>TRBD1|TRBJ2-6|many|TRBV28
TGTGCCAGCAGTTTACAGGGGGCTGGGGCCAACGTCCTGACTTTC
CASSLQGAGANVLTF
>NA|TRBJ1-1|NA|TRBV7-2
TGCGCCAGCAGCTTGGTGGGCAGCTACTTAGAAGCTTTCTTT
CASSLVGSYLEAFF
>TRBD2|TRBJ2-3|many|TRBV28
TGTGCCAGCTGGGCTAGCGGATCCACAGATACGCAGTATTTT
CASWASGSTDTQYF
>TRBD1|TRBJ1-2|many|TRBV4-1
TGCGCCAGCAGCTCGACAGGGGGTGACGGCTACACCTTC
CASSSTGGDGYTF
>NA|TRBJ2-3|many|TRBV5-6
TGTGCCAGCAGCTTGCCGGGGGCGGGAACAGATACGCAGTATTTT
CASSLPGAGTDTQYF
>TRBD2|TRBJ2-1|many|TRBV15
TGTGCCACCAGCAGCGGGCGGGAGGTCTACAATGAGCAGTTCTTC
CATSSGREVYNEQFF
>TRBD1|TRBJ1-1|few|TRBV5-4
TGTGCCTGCAGACAGGGGGGAGTGAACACTGAAGCTTTCTTT
CACRQGGVNTEAFF
>NA|TRBJ2-3|NA|TRBV29-1
TGCAGCTACGAAGTTGGCACAGATACGCAGTATTTT
CSYEVGTDTQYF
>NA|TRBJ2-2|NA|TRBV7-9
TGTGCCAGCAGTCTACCCCCGGAACAGGGATCCGACACCGGGGAGCTGTTTTTT
CASSLPPEQGSDTGELFF
>TRBD2|TRBJ2-7|many|TRBV7-2
TGTGCCAGCAGCTTTAGCGGGCTTGGCTCCTACGAGCAGTACTTC
CASSFSGLGSYEQYF
>NA|TRBJ2-2|NA|TRBV7-2
TGTGCCAGCAGCTTAGTAGGTGCGAACACCGGGGAGCTGTTTTTT
CASSLVGANTGELFF
>TRBD1|TRBJ2-5|many|TRBV19
TGTGCCAGTAAGGCCGACAGGGGTTCAGAGACCCAGTACTTC
CASKADRGSETQYF
>NA|TRBJ1-3|NA|TRBV5-4
TGTGCCAGCAGCCCAAAGGGACGGGGCCCTGGAAACACCATATATTTT
CASSPKGRGPGNTIYF
>NA|TRBJ2-7|NA|TRBV7-2
TGTGCCAGCCGGTCCGGGGGAGAGCAGTACTTC
CASRSGGEQYF
>NA|TRBJ1-2|many|TRBV27
TGTGCCAGCAGACCCTTCCCCTTTTCCCTCCTAGGGGGCTACACCTTC
CASRPFPFSLLGGYTF
>NA|TRBJ2-1|NA|TRBV7-2
TGCGCCAGCAGCCCCTTAGGGGGTTACAATGAGCAGTTCTTC
CASSPLGGYNEQFF
>NA|TRBJ2-7|NA|TRBV20-1
TGCAGTGATCCGACCGGAGGGCCCCCGGAAGGTTTGTACGAGCAGTACTTC
CSDPTGGPPEGLYEQYF
>NA|TRBJ1-2|NA|TRBV2
TGTGCCAGCACGTTCGGGGGCGCTGAGTATGGCTACACCTTC
CASTFGGAEYGYTF
>NA|TRBJ1-1|many|TRBV18
TGTGCCAGCTCACCACAGGGTAACACTGAAGCTTTCTTT
CASSPQGNTEAFF
>NA|TRBJ2-7|few|TRBV11-3
TGTGCCAGCAGCTCGATAACCCGGCCCGAGCAGTACTTC
CASSSITRPEQYF
>TRBD2|TRBJ2-2|many|TRBV4-1
TGCGCCAGCAGCCTGGGACCAGCGGGAGGGACCGGGGAGCTGTTTTTT
CASSLGPAGGTGELFF
>TRBD1|TRBJ1-2|many|TRBV18
TGTGCCAGCTCACCGCAGGGGGCGATGAACTATGGCTACACCTTC
CASSPQGAMNYGYTF
>NA|TRBJ2-3|many|TRBV27
TGTGCCAGCAGTTTATCGAGGGTGAACACAGATACGCAGTATTTT
CASSLSRVNTDTQYF
>NA|TRBJ2-2|NA|TRBV7-7
TGTGCTAGCAGCCCAGACCTAGCCGGGGAGCTGTTTTTT
CASSPDLAGELFF
>NA|TRBJ2-6|many|TRBV28
TGTGCCAGCAGTTCCACCCGGGACTTTGGGGCCAACGTCCTGACTTTC
CASSSTRDFGANVLTF
>NA|TRBJ2-1|many|TRBV18
TGTGCCAGCTCTCCAAAGCGGGCCCGAGGTAATGAGCAGTTCTTC
CASSPKRARGNEQFF
>TRBD2|TRBJ2-3|many|TRBV20-1
TGCAGTGCTAGAGCCAGAGGGCGGGGGAGCACAGATACGCAGTATTTT
CSARARGRGSTDTQYF
>NA|TRBJ2-3|many|TRBV2
TGTGCCAGCGGGAGAACTGGACACACAGATACGCAGTATTTT
CASGRTGHTDTQYF
>NA|TRBJ1-1|many|TRBV18
TGTGCCAGCTCACCAGCGACGGAGGGGATGGGGGCTTTCTTT
CASSPATEGMGAFF
>TRBD1|TRBJ1-3|many|TRBV7-9
TGTGCCAGCAGCTTCGGGACAGGGGGCCGATACTCTGGAAACACCATATATTTT
CASSFGTGGRYSGNTIYF
>NA|TRBJ1-2|many|TRBV6-1
TGTGCCAGCAGGAGACTGGACAGAAACTATGGCTACACCTTC
CASRRLDRNYGYTF
>NA|TRBJ1-4|many|TRBV10-3
TGTGCCATCAGTGATTCTCCTAATGAAAAACTGTTTTTT
CAISDSPNEKLFF
>NA|TRBJ1-1|NA|TRBV12-3/TRBV12-4
TGTGCCAGCAGAGCTTCTCTTGGGTTGACAGAGAACACTGAAGCTTTCTTT
CASRASLGLTENTEAFF
>TRBD1|TRBJ2-7|NA|TRBV20-1
TGCAGTGCTAGCCCTGGACAGGGGGGGGACTACGAGCAGTACTTC
CSASPGQGGDYEQYF
>TRBD1|TRBJ1-2|many|TRBV29-1
TGCAGCGTTCAACTCGACAGGGGGCTAGATGGCTACACCTTC
CSVQLDRGLDGYTF
>NA|TRBJ2-3|many|TRBV7-2
TGTGCCAGCAGCGAGGCGGGACCCTCGAGACGAGATACGCAGTATTTT
CASSEAGPSRRDTQYF
>TRBD1|TRBJ1-3|many|TRBV6-5
TGTGCCAGCAGTTATCGGGCCAAGGGGACAGTCGCAGACACCATATATTTT
CASSYRAKGTVADTIYF
>TRBD1|TRBJ2-7|few|TRBV24-1
TGTGCCACCAGTGACCGTTACAGGGGGAGCGACGAGCAGTGCTTC
CATSDRYRGSDEQCF
>NA|TRBJ1-6|many|TRBV9
TGTGCCAGCAGCGTAGCTTATCGGGATTCACCCCTCCACTTT
CASSVAYRDSPLHF
>TRBD2|TRBJ2-7|many|TRBV18
TGTGCCAGCTCACCACGGACTAGCGAGTACGAGCAGTACTTC
CASSPRTSEYEQYF